This passage covers 20 T cell receptor beta chains from one sample sequenced in a study of Ad26.COV2.S vaccination and SARS-CoV-2 variants. Using immunoSEQ multiplex PCR, the repertoire was profiled, and TCRdb retains in-frame clones only, with some absent. Here the sample spans roughly 500,000 clones, roughly nine tenths being singletons. The treatment is: some 20 received Ad26.COV2.S at low or high dose, single or two shots; 5 received placebo; per-sample allocation not given. Samples analyzed were those drawn on day 63 after the first vaccine or placebo injection. The material was peripheral blood, obtained in a trial of Ad26.COV2.S vaccine versus placebo. The receptor set was obtained from a person between 18 and 65 years old who received the Ad26.COV2.S COVID-19 vaccine or a placebo.

This chain connects TRBV5-4 to TRBJ1-2; a possible D gene is TRBD1 (5 bases). Between the trimmed V and J ends, which lost 0 bases and 6 bases, there was a span of 21 bases. In germline, CDR1 is SGHNT, CDR2 YYREEE (reference sequence). The CDR3 runs 17 residues. CDR3 sequence: CASSLAPGGVLTNGYTF. CDR3 sequence (DNA): TGTGCCAGCAGCTTGGCCCCGGGGGGAGTTCTAACTAATGGCTACACCTTC.

The DNA for the CDR3 is TGCGCCAGCAGCCGCATACAGGGTGTGAGCCAGGGGGGGAATGAGCAGTTCTTC. It specifies CASSRIQGVSQGGNEQFF. The chain is built from TRBV4-3 and TRBJ2-1; either TRBD1 or TRBD2 may supply D (7 bases each). Germline V gene data show CDR1 as LGHNA and CDR2 as YSLEER. Between the trimmed V and J ends, which lost 4 bases and 7 bases, there was a span of 26 bases. This CDR3 comprises 18 residues.

The chain carries TRBV10-3 and TRBJ2-2, with 7 bases identical to TRBD1. Germline loops: CDR1 ENHRY, CDR2 SYGVKD. The ends lost 6 bases at V and 1 base at J; junction bases unmatched: 5. CDR3 length: 15 residues. The CDR3 nucleotides are TGTGCCATCAGCCCCCGGACAGGGAACACCGGGGAGCTGTTTTTT. It codes for CAISPRTGNTGELFF.

The chain has TRBV4-1 and TRBJ1-3; perhaps TRBD1 as D (5 bases). Germline assignment: CDR1 MGHRA and CDR2 YSYEKL. The CDR3 contains 16 residues. Trimming shortened V by 1 base and J by 2 bases, and 12 bases separated the two germline ends. CDR3 in amino acids: CASSQGPWGAGNTIYF. In DNA form, the CDR3 reads TGCGCCAGCAGCCAAGGACCGTGGGGGGCTGGAAACACCATATATTTT.

This clone was counted once. This sequence joins TRBV2 and TRBJ2-2; 10 bases line up with TRBD1. Unmatched junction bases numbered 13, after V lost 11 bases and J lost 7 bases. CDR3 length: 15 amino acids. CDR1 and CDR2 from the germline V gene are SNHLY and FYNNEI. The CDR3 DNA follows: TGTGCCGGTCGACCCGGGACAGGGGAGGTCGGGGAGCTGTTTTTT. It is translated as CAGRPGTGEVGELFF.

J is TRBJ2-1 and V is TRBV5-1; 9 nucleotides line up with TRBD2. Germline CDR1 SGHRS, CDR2 YFSETQ. V shed 2 bases and J 10 bases; nucleotides not matched to a gene: 7. The length of the CDR3 is 14 residues. CDR3 loop: CASSFIASGDEQFF. For the CDR3, the DNA is TGCGCCAGCAGCTTTATTGCTAGCGGGGACGAGCAGTTCTTC. The variable domain in full, completed from reference TRBV5-1 and TRBJ2-1, reads KAGVTQTPRYLIKTRGQQVTLSCSPISGHRSVSWYQQTPGQGLQFLFEYFSETQRNKGNFPGRFSGRQFSNSRSEMNVSTLELGDSALYLCASSFIASGDEQFFGPGTRLTVL.

This chain connects TRBV5-6 to TRBJ2-2; 12 bases map to TRBD1. Germline assignment: CDR1 SGHDT and CDR2 YYEEEE. The length of the CDR3 is 15 residues. The V segment lost 3 bases and the J segment 5 bases; nucleotides outside the gene matches: 2. The CDR3 reads CASSWDRGRTGELFF. The CDR3 bases are TGTGCCAGCAGCTGGGACAGGGGGCGGACCGGGGAGCTGTTTTTT. The full variable domain, completed using reference TRBV5-6 and TRBJ2-2, is DAGVTQSPTHLIKTRGQQVTLRCSPKSGHDTVSWYQQALGQGPQFIFQYYEEEERQRGNFPDRFSGHQFPNYSSELNVNALLLGDSALYLCASSWDRGRTGELFFGEGSRLTVL.

This chain links TRBV4-3 with TRBJ1-6, with D possibly being TRBD1 (5 bases). In germline, CDR1 is LGHNA, CDR2 YSLEER. Trimming pared 1 base from V and 3 bases from J, leaving 13 bases between. The CDR3 loop spans 17 amino acids. The CDR3 nucleotides are TGCGCCAGCAGCCAAGTTTCCGGGGGATTCTATAATTCACCCCTCCACTTT. Translation: CASSQVSGGFYNSPLHF.

J is TRBJ1-1 and V is TRBV6-5; 8 bases align to TRBD1. J gave up 5 bases and V 7 bases, and 6 bases lay outside the gene matches. Germline V gene sequence: CDR1 MNHEY, CDR2 SVGAGI. The CDR3 spans 13 residues. The CDR3 bases are TGTGCCAGCACTAGACAGGGGCGAACTGAAGCTTTCTTT. It codes for CASTRQGRTEAFF.

CDR3 amino acids: CASSQNRIGNSGYTF. In DNA form, the CDR3 reads TGTGCCAGCTCCCAGAATAGAATAGGGAATAGCGGCTACACCTTC. J is TRBJ1-2 and V is TRBV18; D not resolved. In germline, CDR1 is KGHSH, CDR2 LQKENI. With 6 bases removed from V and 8 bases from J, the gap between germline ends came to 22 bases. This CDR3 spans 15 amino acids.

V gene TRBV4-2 combines with J gene TRBJ2-7, with D possibly being TRBD1 (6 bases). The CDR3 runs 15 residues. V was shortened by 4 bases and J by 3 bases, with 16 bases between the two germline ends. The germline V gene encodes CDR1 LGHNA and CDR2 YNFKEQ. The CDR3 region has the DNA TGTGCCAGCAGCCGCTCCGGGACAACTTTCTACGAGCAGTACTTC. Its protein is CASSRSGTTFYEQYF.

The chain links TRBV19 to TRBJ1-4, with no clear D. The CDR3 is 14 residues long. V was clipped by 5 bases and J by 6 bases, with 13 bases between them. Germline V gene lookup returns CDR1 LNHDA and CDR2 SQIVND (reference sequence). CDR3 amino acids: CASSLGNSDEKLFF. CDR3 nucleotides: TGTGCCAGTAGTCTGGGGAATTCGGATGAAAAACTGTTTTTT.

Concerning this clone itself: Other DNA sequences of this sample code for an identical CDR3. This chain joins TRBV18 and TRBJ2-5; D is unresolved. Germline V lookup: CDR1 KGHSH, CDR2 LQKENI. This CDR3 contains 13 residues. V was pared by 0 bases and J by 2 bases, with 4 bases between. The CDR3 sequence: CASSPPGQETQYF. DNA of the CDR3: TGTGCCAGCTCACCACCGGGACAAGAGACCCAGTACTTC.

The rearrangement links TRBV6-1 to TRBJ1-4, with D maybe TRBD1 (5 bases). The germline V gene encodes CDR1 MNHNS and CDR2 SASEGT. Trimming stripped 2 bases from V and 6 bases from J, with 7 bases between. The CDR3 is 13 amino acids. The CDR3 reads CASSEQGDEKLFF. DNA for the CDR3: TGTGCCAGCAGTGAACAGGGAGATGAAAAACTGTTTTTT.

The rearrangement links TRBV10-3 to TRBJ2-3; D possibly matches TRBD1 or TRBD2 (5 bases each). Deletions cut 11 bases from V and 3 bases from J, with 21 bases between. Germline V gene data show CDR1 as ENHRY and CDR2 as SYGVKD. The CDR3 covers 15 residues. Here the CDR3 DNA reads TGTGCCCCCCGAGGGGCAGGGAAGCGGACAGATACGCAGTATTTT. Protein sequence: CAPRGAGKRTDTQYF.

The chain joins TRBV2 to TRBJ2-3; 9 bases are shared with TRBD2. Germline CDR1 and CDR2: SNHLY and FYNNEI. CDR3 size: 13 residues. The V gene end was trimmed by 6 bases and the J gene end by 6 bases; junction bases not matched to a gene: 4. The CDR3 loop is CASRRGGYDTQYF. DNA of the CDR3: TGTGCCAGCAGGCGGGGGGGCTACGATACGCAGTATTTT.

The chain carries TRBV29-1 and TRBJ1-2, with TRBD1 identical over 8 bases. The CDR3 sequence is 15 residues long. V gave up 4 bases and J gave up 5 bases; unmatched junction bases: 12. From germline, CDR1 is SQVTM and CDR2 ANQGSEA. The CDR3 is CSVAPEGTGWYGYTF. The CDR3 DNA follows: TGCAGCGTTGCCCCGGAGGGGACAGGCTGGTATGGCTACACCTTC.

The rearrangement joins TRBV9 to TRBJ2-1; TRBD2 matches at 7 bases. Germline trimming cut 0 bases from V and 6 bases from J; bases unmatched to any gene: 9. The CDR3 consists of 16 residues. From germline, CDR1 is SGDLS and CDR2 YYNGEE. This CDR3 reads CASSVAIGRTLNEQFF. In DNA form, the CDR3 reads TGTGCCAGCAGCGTAGCTATCGGGAGGACCCTCAATGAGCAGTTCTTC.

This clone has just one count. The chain carries TRBV9 and TRBJ1-4; D call uncertain. Trimming took 4 bases from V and 4 from J, leaving 11 bases between them. The germline V gene has CDR1 SGDLS and CDR2 YYNGEE. The CDR3 has 14 residues. The CDR3: CASSREQLNEKLFF. The CDR3 DNA reads as TGTGCCAGCAGCCGCGAACAGCTTAATGAAAAACTGTTTTTT.

The chain links TRBV7-8 to TRBJ2-7, with D perhaps TRBD1 (6 bases). Trimming cost V 6 bases and J 3 bases, with 12 bases left between them. Germline V gene lookup returns CDR1 SGHVS and CDR2 FQNEAQ. This CDR3 comprises 13 residues. The CDR3 is CASRWGRNYEQYV. The CDR3 nucleotides are TGTGCCAGCAGATGGGGGCGCAACTACGAGCAGTACGTC.